The entry below gives a single T cell receptor (beta chain) sequence along with its context. CDR1 and CDR2 (germline): SGDLS, YYNGEE. Trimming took 0 bases from V and 4 from J; bases not matched to a gene: 8. The CDR3 extends over 19 amino acids. How the authors handled the data: Researchers report that nucleated cell counts were estimated from reference gene primer amplification. Clones were sequenced by immunoSEQ multiplex PCR, and TCRdb holds only the in-frame ones, with some missing. That table is the source of V, J and clone size, and D and trimming were worked out from the DNA. The sample shows some 300,000 clones, around 87% of them seen only once. The entry originates in a study of blood T cell repertoires in COVID-19. About the study: Sites in the United States, Italy and Spain provided acute and convalescent COVID-19 samples. From T cells, B-cell-depleted T cells, or PBMCs came the material, which was cDNA or gDNA.

This TCR was sampled from a man aged 70 or older with acute or convalescent COVID-19. This chain links TRBV9 with TRBJ2-4, with 15 bases fitting TRBD2. Sequenced sample: peripheral blood. This CDR3 is CASSVEGLAGGDGKNIQYF. As DNA, the CDR3 is TGTGCCAGCAGCGTAGAGGGACTAGCGGGAGGAGATGGTAAAAACATTCAGTACTTC.